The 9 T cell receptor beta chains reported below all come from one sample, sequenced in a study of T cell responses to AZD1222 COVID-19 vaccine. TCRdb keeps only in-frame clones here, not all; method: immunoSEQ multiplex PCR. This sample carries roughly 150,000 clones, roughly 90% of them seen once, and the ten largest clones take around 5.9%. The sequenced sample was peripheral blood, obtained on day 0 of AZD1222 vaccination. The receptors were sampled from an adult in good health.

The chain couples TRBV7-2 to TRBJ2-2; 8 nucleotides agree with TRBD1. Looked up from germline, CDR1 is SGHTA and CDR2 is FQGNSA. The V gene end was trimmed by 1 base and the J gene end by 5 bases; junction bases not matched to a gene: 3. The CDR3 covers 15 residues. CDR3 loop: CASSLVTGGTGELFF. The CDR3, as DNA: TGTGCCAGCAGCTTAGTTACAGGGGGAACCGGGGAGCTGTTTTTT.

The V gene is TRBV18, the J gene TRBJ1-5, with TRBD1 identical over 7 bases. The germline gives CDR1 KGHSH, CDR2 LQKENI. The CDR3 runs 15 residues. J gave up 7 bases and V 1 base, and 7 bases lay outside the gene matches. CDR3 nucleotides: TGTGCCAGCTCACCACACAGGGGAACGGGGCAGCCCCAGCATTTT. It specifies CASSPHRGTGQPQHF.

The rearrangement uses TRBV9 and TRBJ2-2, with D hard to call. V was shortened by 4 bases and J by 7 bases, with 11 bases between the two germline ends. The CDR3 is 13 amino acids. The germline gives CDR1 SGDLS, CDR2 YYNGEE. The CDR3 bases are TGTGCCAGCAGCCCTACACCGGGCGGGGAGCTGTTTTTT. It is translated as CASSPTPGGELFF.

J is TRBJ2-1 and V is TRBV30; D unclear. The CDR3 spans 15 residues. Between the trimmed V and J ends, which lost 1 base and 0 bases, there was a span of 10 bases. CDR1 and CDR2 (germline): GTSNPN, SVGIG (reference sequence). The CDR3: CAWSDWRSSYNEQFF. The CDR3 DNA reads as TGTGCCTGGAGTGACTGGAGAAGCTCCTACAATGAGCAGTTCTTC.

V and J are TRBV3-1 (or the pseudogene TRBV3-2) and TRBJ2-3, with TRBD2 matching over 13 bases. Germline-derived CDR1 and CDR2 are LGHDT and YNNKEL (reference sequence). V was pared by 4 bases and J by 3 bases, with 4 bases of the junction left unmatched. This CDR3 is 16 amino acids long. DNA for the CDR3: TGTGCCAGCAGCCCGACTAGCGGGGGGTCTACAGATACGCAGTATTTT. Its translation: CASSPTSGGSTDTQYF.

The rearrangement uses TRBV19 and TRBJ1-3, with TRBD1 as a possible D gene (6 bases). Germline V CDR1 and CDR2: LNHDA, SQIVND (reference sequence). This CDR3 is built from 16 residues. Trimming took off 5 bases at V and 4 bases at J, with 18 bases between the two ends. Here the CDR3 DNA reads TGTGCCAGTAGTCCCCGCGGGGGGCTAGGGGGAAACACCATATATTTT. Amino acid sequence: CASSPRGGLGGNTIYF.

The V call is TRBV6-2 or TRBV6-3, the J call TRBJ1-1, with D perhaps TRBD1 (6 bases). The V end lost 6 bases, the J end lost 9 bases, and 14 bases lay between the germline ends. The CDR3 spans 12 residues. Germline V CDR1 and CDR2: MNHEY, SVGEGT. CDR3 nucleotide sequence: TGTGCCAGCAGCCCAAACAGGGTGAAAGCTTTCTTT. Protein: CASSPNRVKAFF.

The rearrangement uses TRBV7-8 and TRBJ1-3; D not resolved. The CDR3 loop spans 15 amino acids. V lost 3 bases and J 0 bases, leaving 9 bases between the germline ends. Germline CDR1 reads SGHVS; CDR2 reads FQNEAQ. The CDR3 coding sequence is TGTGCCAGCAGCTTGATTGCGGGCTCTGGAAACACCATATATTTT. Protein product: CASSLIAGSGNTIYF.

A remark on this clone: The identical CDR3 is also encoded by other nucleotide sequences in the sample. The CDR3 spells CASSLGDRSYGYTF. CDR3 DNA sequence: TGCGCCAGCAGCTTGGGAGACAGATCGTATGGCTACACCTTC. The V gene is TRBV5-1, the J gene TRBJ1-2; D might be TRBD1 (5 bases). In germline, CDR1 is SGHRS, CDR2 YFSETQ. Trimming took off 0 bases at V and 5 bases at J, with 11 bases between the two ends. This CDR3 has 14 amino acids.